The clone carrying this T cell receptor (beta chain) came up many times. Its antigen is not identified. The TCR beta CDR3 regions underwent amplification using RNA transcripts as the source. HTBI primers were employed in a first-round RT-PCR of the TCR CDR3. TCRdb reprocessed the multiplex PCR reads with MiXCR, giving one entry per CDR3 protein. The table shows 500,000 to 600,000 distinct CDR3 sequences, with approximately 20% occurring only once. The data are from a study of T cells in Graves' hyperthyroidism and ophthalmopathy. Study-wide results and limits: In the blood, most expanded thyroid clonotypes above 0.001 appeared as well.

Trimming took off 10 bases at V and 8 bases at J, with 14 bases between the two ends. CDR3 length: 11 amino acids. CDR1 is MDHEN, CDR2 SYDVKM, per germline. The diagnostic basis comprised clinical symptoms, serum thyroxine and TRAb, thyroid ultrasound and orbital computed tomography. Fresh peripheral blood, approximately 10 ml, yielded the PBMCs. The sample comprised blood. The clonotype originates from a man aged 40-49 years with Graves' ophthalmopathy. The rearrangement joins TRBV28 to TRBJ1-1; D may be TRBD1 (6 bases). The CDR3, as DNA: TGTGCCACGACGGACAGACCAGAAGCTTTCTTT. It is translated as CATTDRPEAFF.